This entry concerns a single T cell receptor beta chain. Its antigen is not known. The V gene end was trimmed by 1 base and the J gene end by 1 base; junction bases not matched to a gene: 10. The CDR3 loop spans 17 amino acids. Germline V gene sequence: CDR1 SGHTA, CDR2 FQGNSA. Staff drew approximately 9.7 milliliters of peripheral blood from each donor. Each sample had at least 6 million PBMCs isolated. This sample was included in a study of blood T cells in healthy people across ages. Study in general: Every two T cells gave about one barcoded beta molecule via template switching. Overall study findings and caveats: With age, beta diversity per million T cells declined roughly linearly, significantly by roughly 40.

Together with a sample-barcoded 5' primer, a J-beta primer mix was included in a second PCR lasting about 6 to 11 cycles. Each CDR3 protein gets one entry after TCRdb re-called the 5' RACE reads with MiXCR. The sample includes under 750,000 distinct CDR3 sequences, 40% to 55% seen only once; the top ten take 20% to 25%. The source material was blood. This TCR was sampled from a man older than 75 in good health. The rearrangement uses TRBV7-2 and TRBJ2-7; 7 bases line up with TRBD1. The CDR3 sequence is CASSLGRWGTASYEQYF. CDR3 sequence (DNA): TGTGCCAGCAGCTTAGGGCGTTGGGGGACAGCTTCCTACGAGCAGTACTTC. Using reference TRBV7-2 and TRBJ2-7 for the parts outside the CDR3, the full variable domain is GAGVSQSPSNKVTEKGKDVELRCDPISGHTALYWYRQSLGQGLEFLIYFQGNSAPDKSGLPSDRFSAERTGGSVSTLTIQRTQQEDSAVYLCASSLGRWGTASYEQYFGPGTRLTVT.